Below are 29 T cell receptor beta chains sequenced from a single sample in a study of vaccination effects on CD4 cells after COVID-19. Sequencing used immunoSEQ multiplex PCR; TCRdb keeps in-frame clones, though not all of them. The sample carries some 22,000 clones, roughly 73% recorded once. Their specific antigens are unknown. Viral peptide pools were used in the ViraFEST assay to expand antigen-specific CD4+ T cells, and sequencing came afterward. The culture ran for approximately 10 days, and then CD4+ T cells were isolated. The healthy vaccine recipients, who had no prior SARS-CoV-2 infection, showed negative nucleocapsid antibodies. The sequencing here drew on CD4+ T cells from PBMCs cultured with HCoV-NL63 spike peptides, taken before COVID-19 vaccination. These receptors originate from a human donor who received a COVID-19 vaccine.

The CDR3, as DNA: TGTGCCAGCTCAGGCCCCGGGGGGGGCGCGCGGGGCTACACCTTC. This codes for CASSGPGGGARGYTF. The rearrangement links TRBV2 to TRBJ1-2, with a weak D call TRBD1 (6 bases). Germline V CDR1 and CDR2: SNHLY, FYNNEI. V lost 8 bases to trimming and J lost 8 bases, with 24 bases between them. The CDR3 consists of 15 residues. The whole variable domain, remainder taken from reference TRBV2 and TRBJ1-2, is EPEVTQTPSHQVTQMGQEVILRCVPISNHLYFYWYRQILGQKVEFLVSFYNNEISEKSEIFDDQFSVERPDGSNFTLKIRSTKLEDSAMYFCASSGPGGGARGYTFGSGTRLTVV.

V usage is TRBV29-1 and J usage is TRBJ1-1; 9 bases line up with TRBD1. This CDR3 has 13 amino acids. V lost 7 bases, J lost 4 bases, and 7 bases stayed unmatched. Germline V CDR1 and CDR2: SQVTM, ANQGSEA. In DNA, the CDR3 is TGCAGCGGAGAGGACAGGGGAGGCACTGAAGCTTTCTTT. Residues: CSGEDRGGTEAFF.

The chain uses TRBV5-8 and TRBJ1-3; D unresolved. The length of the CDR3 is 11 residues. The V end was cut by 2 bases, the J end by 5 bases, with 2 bases between. Germline CDR1 reads SGHTS; CDR2 reads YDEGEE. In nucleotides, the CDR3 is TGTGCCAGCAGCTTTCGAAACACCATATATTTT. Amino acid sequence: CASSFRNTIYF.

The chain has TRBV6-5 and TRBJ2-2, with 8 bases matching TRBD2. The junction had 12 bases not matched to a gene; V was cut back by 6 bases and J by 9 bases. The CDR3 covers 15 residues. From germline, CDR1 is MNHEY and CDR2 SVGAGI. The CDR3 spells CASRVERETFRELFF. For the CDR3, the DNA is TGTGCCAGCAGGGTGGAGCGGGAGACTTTCCGGGAGCTGTTTTTT.

The J gene is TRBJ2-2, the V gene TRBV4-2; 7 positions agree with TRBD2. V shed 1 base and J 5 bases; nucleotides not matched to a gene: 10. Looked up from germline, CDR1 is LGHNA and CDR2 is YNFKEQ. The CDR3 is 17 residues long. The CDR3 loop reads CASSQAKGREYTGELFF. The CDR3 bases are TGTGCCAGCAGCCAAGCCAAGGGGCGGGAGTATACCGGGGAGCTGTTTTTT.

The rearrangement joins TRBV24-1 to TRBJ2-7; D is unclear. V lost 6 bases and J 6 bases, leaving 14 bases between the germline ends. The CDR3 sequence is 13 residues long. Germline CDR1 and CDR2: KGHDR and SFDVKD. The CDR3 is CATSQDAVGEQYF. For the CDR3, the DNA is TGTGCCACCAGTCAAGACGCCGTGGGCGAGCAGTACTTC.

This clone was observed a few times. The rearrangement links TRBV11-1 to TRBJ1-2; TRBD1 agrees at 8 bases. Trimming at V came to 3 bases and at J to 2 bases, leaving 2 bases not matched to a gene. Germline V lookup: CDR1 SGHAT, CDR2 FQDESV (reference sequence). The CDR3 sequence is 14 residues long. In DNA, the CDR3 is TGTGCCAGCAGCTTGAGGACAGGGAACTATGGCTACACCTTC. Its protein is CASSLRTGNYGYTF.

The chain recombines TRBV30 with TRBJ2-4; no definite D call. Germline V CDR1 and CDR2: GTSNPN, SVGIG (reference sequence). The CDR3 is 14 residues long. V shed 0 bases and J shed 8 bases, with 14 bases lying between them. CDR3 loop: CAWSVLGYFDIQYF. CDR3 DNA sequence: TGTGCCTGGAGTGTACTCGGGTATTTTGACATTCAGTACTTC.

This clone was seen only once. Within the sample, other DNA sequences also encode this same CDR3. The chain links TRBV19 to TRBJ2-5, with TRBD1 identical over 10 bases. V shed 6 bases and J 5 bases; nucleotides not matched to a gene: 6. The CDR3 loop spans 14 amino acids. CDR1 and CDR2 (germline): LNHDA, SQIVND (reference sequence). CDR3 DNA sequence: TGTGCCAGTAGCCCCTTGGGACAGGGGGAGACCCAGTACTTC. It yields the protein CASSPLGQGETQYF.

This chain links TRBV3-1 (or the pseudogene TRBV3-2) with TRBJ2-5; TRBD2 is a possible D gene (5 bases). V was cut by 2 bases and J by 4 bases, with 20 bases left in between. The CDR3 has 17 amino acids. Germline CDR1 and CDR2: LGHDT and YNNKEL (reference sequence). The CDR3 protein is CASSQWAGTAGGETQYF. The CDR3 DNA reads TGTGCCAGCAGCCAATGGGCAGGAACGGCAGGAGGAGAGACCCAGTACTTC.

V gene TRBV20-1 combines with J gene TRBJ2-1; no clear D gene. Trimming stripped 5 bases from V and 6 bases from J, with 8 bases between. Germline CDR1 and CDR2: DFQATT and SNEGSKA (reference sequence). The CDR3 runs 11 residues. The CDR3 coding sequence is TGCAGTGCTGGGGAACCCAATGAGCAGTTCTTC. Protein: CSAGEPNEQFF.

This chain connects TRBV2 to TRBJ1-1, with D possibly matching TRBD1 (5 bases). The V gene lost 6 bases and the J gene lost 6 bases, with 14 bases spanning the gap. The CDR3 has 13 amino acids. Germline-derived CDR1 and CDR2 are SNHLY and FYNNEI. The CDR3 spells CASSPRVGAEAFF. In DNA form, the CDR3 reads TGTGCCAGCAGCCCGAGGGTAGGGGCTGAAGCTTTCTTT. The full variable domain, completed using reference TRBV2 and TRBJ1-1, is EPEVTQTPSHQVTQMGQEVILRCVPISNHLYFYWYRQILGQKVEFLVSFYNNEISEKSEIFDDQFSVERPDGSNFTLKIRSTKLEDSAMYFCASSPRVGAEAFFGQGTRLTVV.

The rearrangement links TRBV18 to TRBJ1-6; perhaps TRBD1 as D (5 bases). V was clipped by 2 bases and J by 5 bases, with 10 bases between them. The CDR3 is 15 amino acids. The germline V gene has CDR1 KGHSH and CDR2 LQKENI. The CDR3 bases are TGTGCCAGCTCACCAGGGACGGAAGATAATTCACCCCTCCACTTT. Translated, it gives CASSPGTEDNSPLHF.

This clone appeared a few times. The chain links TRBV2 to TRBJ1-5; D ambiguous. The CDR3 loop spans 11 amino acids. CDR1 is SNHLY, CDR2 FYNNEI, per germline. The V and J ends lost 6 bases and 11 bases respectively, with 11 bases between them. CDR3 loop: CASRADGSQHF. The DNA for the CDR3 is TGTGCCAGCAGGGCGGACGGGTCCCAGCATTTT.

This clone was recorded a few times. The chain recombines TRBV7-9 with TRBJ2-7; D may be TRBD1 (6 bases). This CDR3 is built from 14 residues. Trimming took off 1 base at V and 2 bases at J, with 9 bases between the two ends. Germline lookup yields CDR1 SEHNR and CDR2 FQNEAQ (reference sequence). Written as DNA, the CDR3 is TGTGCCAGCAGCTTAGGCCGGGACACCTACGAGCAGTACTTC. Protein sequence: CASSLGRDTYEQYF.

This clone has a handful of counts. This rearrangement joins TRBV4-1 to TRBJ2-3; D gene unclear. The germline V gene has CDR1 MGHRA and CDR2 YSYEKL. The CDR3 covers 14 residues. Deletions cut 4 bases from V and 2 bases from J, with 10 bases between. The CDR3 spells CASSPDSHTDTQYF. The CDR3 bases are TGCGCCAGCAGCCCAGACTCCCACACAGATACGCAGTATTTT.

This clone has more than one count but fewer than ten. The genes are TRBV20-1 and TRBJ1-1; 8 nucleotides align to TRBD1. Trimming removed 4 bases from V and 10 bases from J; junction bases left unmatched: 2. Germline CDR1 DFQATT, CDR2 SNEGSKA (reference sequence). This CDR3 comprises 10 residues. The CDR3, as DNA: TGCAGTGCTACCGGACAGGGAGCTTTCTTT. Residues: CSATGQGAFF.

This chain joins TRBV11-2 and TRBJ2-7; D is perhaps TRBD1 (7 bases). CDR3 length: 15 residues. The V end lost 5 bases, the J end lost 5 bases, and 19 bases lay between the germline ends. In germline, CDR1 is SGHAT, CDR2 FQNNGV. CDR3 nucleotide sequence: TGTGCCAGCAGCGAAAGAGGACAGGAGGGCCACGAGCAGTACTTC. Residues: CASSERGQEGHEQYF.

The gene calls are TRBV5-1 and TRBJ1-1; D gene uncertain. There are 14 residues in the CDR3. CDR1 is SGHRS and CDR2 is YFSETQ in the germline V gene. V lost 0 bases and J 7 bases, leaving 13 bases between the germline ends. The CDR3 is CASSLDTIRFEAFF. CDR3 coding DNA: TGCGCCAGCAGCTTGGACACCATAAGGTTTGAAGCTTTCTTT.

This clone has just one count. The junction and the germline gene differ at one end; a read error may be behind it. This chain links TRBV9 with TRBJ2-7, with 7 bases fitting TRBD2. The germline CDR1 and CDR2 sequences are SGDLS and YYNGEE. CDR3 size: 16 residues. This CDR3 is CASSVAEGRASHEQYF. CDR3 coding DNA: TGTGCCAGCAGCGTAGCTGAGGGGAGGGCCTCCCACGAGCAGTACTTC.

A few counts support this clone. The chain recombines TRBV7-9 with TRBJ1-2, with D unclear. The germline V gene encodes CDR1 SEHNR and CDR2 FQNEAQ (reference sequence). The CDR3 is 14 amino acids. Trimming took off 5 bases at V and 4 bases at J, with 14 bases between the two ends. CDR3 coding DNA: TGTGCCAGCAGCCCCCGAGACAACCTCTATGGCTACACCTTC. This codes for CASSPRDNLYGYTF.

The chain couples TRBV18 to TRBJ2-7; the D gene is possibly TRBD1 (6 bases). CDR3 length: 14 amino acids. The V and J ends lost 2 bases and 2 bases respectively, with 10 bases between them. Germline CDR1 is KGHSH and CDR2 is LQKENI. CDR3 nucleotide sequence: TGTGCCAGCTCACCATCACAGGGTCCCTACGAGCAGTACTTC. Its protein is CASSPSQGPYEQYF.

This chain connects TRBV7-9 to TRBJ2-5; the D gene is possibly TRBD2 (7 bases). This CDR3 spans 15 amino acids. From germline, CDR1 is SEHNR and CDR2 FQNEAQ (reference sequence). V lost 5 bases, J lost 4 bases, and 17 bases lay in between. CDR3 sequence reads: CASSHFGGGRETQYF. In DNA form, the CDR3 reads TGTGCCAGCAGCCACTTTGGGGGGGGCCGAGAGACCCAGTACTTC.

J is TRBJ2-5 and V is TRBV6-2 or TRBV6-3, with 10 nucleotides matching TRBD2. CDR3 size: 17 residues. V trimming: 2 bases; J trimming: 3 bases; junction bases outside the gene matches: 9. CDR1 and CDR2 from the germline V gene are MNHEY and SVGEGT. CDR3 loop: CASSYIEGLANEETQYF. In nucleotides, the CDR3 is TGTGCCAGCAGTTACATCGAGGGACTAGCGAACGAAGAGACCCAGTACTTC.

The chain couples TRBV6-5 to TRBJ2-5; 8 bases align to TRBD2. V was pared by 7 bases and J by 4 bases, with 5 bases of the junction left unmatched. Germline V lookup: CDR1 MNHEY, CDR2 SVGAGI. This CDR3 has 13 amino acids. The CDR3 DNA follows: TGTGCCAGCATGAGGACTAGCCGAGAGACCCAGTACTTC. Its translation is CASMRTSRETQYF.

The chain employs TRBV21-1 and TRBJ2-3; the table's D call of TRBD2 was not tested on the DNA. TRBV21-1 has pseudogene status. The CDR3 loop spans 18 amino acids. The CDR3, as DNA: TGTGCCAGCAGCAAAGGTCGCGGCAGCCCGTGTAGCACAGATACGCAGTATTTT. It encodes CASSKGRGSPCSTDTQYF.

This clone has only a few counts. Here the CDR3 reads CASSFTGVVTEAFF. CDR3 bases: TGTGCCAGCAGCTTTACAGGGGTTGTGACTGAAGCTTTCTTT. The chain couples TRBV7-9 to TRBJ1-1; 7 bases line up with TRBD1. Looked up from germline, CDR1 is SEHNR and CDR2 is FQNEAQ (reference sequence). The CDR3 is 14 residues long. V lost 3 bases to trimming and J lost 5 bases; unmatched junction nucleotides: 6.

V and J are TRBV6-6 and TRBJ1-5; 10 bases match TRBD1. V shed 5 bases, J shed 7 bases, and the junction held 14 bases outside the gene matches. Per the germline V gene, CDR1 is MNHNY and CDR2 is SVGAGI (reference sequence). The CDR3 sequence is 17 residues long. CDR3 residues: CASSPLPGQGITQPQHF. The CDR3 DNA reads TGTGCCAGCAGTCCTCTGCCGGGACAGGGGATTACCCAGCCCCAGCATTTT.

The V gene is TRBV28, the J gene TRBJ2-7; D gene ambiguous. The CDR3 has 12 amino acids. V lost 5 bases, J lost 2 bases, and 7 bases lay in between. The germline CDR1 and CDR2 sequences are MDHEN and SYDVKM. The CDR3 DNA sequence: TGTGCCAGCAGTCTAACCCCCTACGAGCAGTACTTC. Amino acid sequence: CASSLTPYEQYF.